One and the same sample provided the 26 T cell receptor beta chains below, sequenced in a study of T cells in Graves' hyperthyroidism and ophthalmopathy. Amplification yielded TCR beta CDR3 regions, with RNA transcripts as the source. The primer set for the first-round RT-PCR of the TCR CDR3 was HTBI. MiXCR, run by TCRdb on the multiplex PCR reads, gives a single entry per CDR3 protein. This repertoire shows approximately 560,000 distinct CDR3 sequences, 15% to 18% found once; its top ten account for under 7.5%. Sequencing used blood. The source of these receptors is a woman in her twenties or thirties with Graves' hyperthyroidism.

This clonotype was detected many times. The V and J genes are TRBV20-1 and TRBJ2-7, with 12 bases that match TRBD2. The germline V gene has CDR1 DFQATT and CDR2 SNEGSKA (reference sequence). The CDR3 covers 15 residues. The V gene end was trimmed by 4 bases and the J gene end by 3 bases; junction bases not matched to a gene: 7. The CDR3 DNA follows: TGCAGTGCTAACATACCGGGACTAGCGGGCTACGAGCAGTACTTC. Translating gives CSANIPGLAGYEQYF.

This clonotype was counted between two and nine times. This chain uses TRBV5-8 with TRBJ2-7; TRBD2 matches 10 bases. The CDR3 is 16 amino acids. CDR1 is SGHTS and CDR2 is YDEGEE in the germline V gene. The J segment lost 6 bases and the V segment lost 0 bases, leaving 9 bases of the junction unmatched. The CDR3 spells CASSLGSSGGIAEQYF. CDR3 nucleotide sequence: TGTGCCAGCAGCTTGGGATCTAGCGGGGGTATTGCCGAGCAGTACTTC.

There are many counts of this clonotype. V and J are TRBV28 and TRBJ2-7, with D perhaps given as TRBD1 or TRBD2 (5 bases each). Germline V lookup: CDR1 MDHEN, CDR2 SYDVKM. Trimming took 6 bases from V and 2 from J, leaving 20 bases between them. The CDR3 is made up of 16 amino acids. The CDR3 coding sequence is TGTGCCAGCAGCCCGGGGCCCAGAGGGGCCCCCTACGAGCAGTACTTC. It yields the protein CASSPGPRGAPYEQYF.

This clonotype was seen only a few times. This sequence joins TRBV4-2 and TRBJ1-5; TRBD1 matches 7 bases. The CDR3 runs to 15 residues. Germline CDR1 and CDR2: LGHNA and YNFKEQ. V lost 5 bases and J lost 5; bases outside the gene matches: 9. The CDR3 bases are TGTGCCAGCAGCGATAATGGACAGGTTCATCAGCCCCAGCATTTT. This codes for CASSDNGQVHQPQHF.

This clonotype was seen many times. The chain couples TRBV12-3 or TRBV12-4 to TRBJ1-5; D is unresolved. CDR3 length equals 14 residues. V lost 6 bases and J lost 0, with 9 bases in between. The CDR3 region is CASSQQYSNQPQHF. CDR3 in DNA: TGTGCCAGCAGCCAACAATATAGCAATCAGCCCCAGCATTTT.

This clonotype appeared many times. This chain joins TRBV11-1 and TRBJ2-7; no firm D call. The CDR3 spans 14 residues. The ends were cut back, 5 bases at V and 2 bases at J, with 13 bases in the middle. The germline CDR1 and CDR2 sequences are SGHAT and FQDESV (reference sequence). The CDR3 bases are TGTGCCAGCAGCGCCCGACTCGTAACCTACGAGCAGTACTTC. Translated, it gives CASSARLVTYEQYF.

The sample holds a few counts of this clonotype. The rearrangement links TRBV5-6 to TRBJ2-5, with 7 bases matching TRBD2. This CDR3 contains 14 residues. In germline, CDR1 is SGHDT, CDR2 YYEEEE. V was clipped by 4 bases and J by 1 base; unmatched bases: 4. CDR3: CASSRGLIQETQYF. CDR3 sequence (DNA): TGTGCCAGCAGCAGGGGACTAATCCAAGAGACCCAGTACTTC.

The rearrangement joins TRBV5-6 to TRBJ1-2; TRBD1 matches at 10 bases. This CDR3 spans 15 amino acids. Germline-derived CDR1 and CDR2 are SGHDT and YYEEEE. J was trimmed by 2 bases and V by 4 bases; bases with no gene match: 5. This CDR3 is CASSEWTGGNYGYTF. CDR3 nucleotides: TGTGCCAGCAGCGAGTGGACAGGGGGGAACTATGGCTACACCTTC.

The chain joins TRBV30 to TRBJ1-6, with unresolved D. Germline V gives CDR1 GTSNPN, CDR2 SVGIG (reference sequence). Between the trimmed V and J ends, which lost 0 bases and 5 bases, there was a span of 8 bases. CDR3 size: 14 residues. Here the CDR3 reads CAWSVLGDNSPLHF. CDR3 nucleotides: TGTGCCTGGAGTGTACTGGGAGATAATTCACCCCTCCACTTT.

This chain connects TRBV19 to TRBJ2-7, with TRBD1 matching 11 bases. The V gene end was trimmed by 1 base and the J gene end by 1 base; junction bases not matched to a gene: 9. This CDR3 spans 18 amino acids. CDR1 is LNHDA and CDR2 is SQIVND in the germline V gene (reference sequence). CDR3 protein: CASSIAPVGTGGSYEQYF. The CDR3 DNA sequence: TGTGCCAGTAGTATAGCCCCCGTTGGGACAGGGGGTTCCTACGAGCAGTACTTC.

This clonotype was counted once. V usage is TRBV19 and J usage is TRBJ2-3, with D possibly matching TRBD2 (6 bases). The CDR3 is made up of 17 amino acids. The germline V gene encodes CDR1 LNHDA and CDR2 SQIVND (reference sequence). V shed 3 bases and J shed 1 base, with 17 bases lying between them. CDR3 nucleotides: TGTGCCAGTAGTATCAAGGCGGGACCCTCTGGCACAGATACGCAGTATTTT. As protein: CASSIKAGPSGTDTQYF.

There are many counts of this clonotype. This sequence joins TRBV2 and TRBJ2-7; D is perhaps TRBD1 (6 bases). CDR3 size: 13 residues. Per germline, CDR1 SNHLY and CDR2 FYNNEI. Trimming cost V 6 bases and J 4 bases, with 13 bases left between them. CDR3 in amino acids: CASRGAGGYEQYF. The DNA of the CDR3 is TGTGCCAGCAGGGGGGCCGGTGGTTACGAGCAGTACTTC.

The sample holds many counts of this clonotype. V usage is TRBV2 and J usage is TRBJ2-1; 8 bases agree with TRBD2. V shed 6 bases, J shed 4 bases, and the junction held 8 bases outside the gene matches. Germline-derived CDR1 and CDR2 are SNHLY and FYNNEI. CDR3 size: 15 residues. The CDR3 DNA is TGTGCCAGCAGAGGTCTAGCGGGCGCGTACAATGAGCAGTTCTTC. Amino acid sequence: CASRGLAGAYNEQFF.

This chain connects TRBV6-4 to TRBJ2-1; 13 bases align to TRBD2. CDR1 and CDR2 (germline): MRHNA, SNTAGT. V gave up 5 bases and J gave up 7 bases; unmatched junction bases: 5. The CDR3 is 15 residues long. The CDR3 region is CASSRTSGSHNEQFF. The CDR3 nucleotides are TGTGCCAGCAGTCGGACTAGCGGGAGTCATAATGAGCAGTTCTTC.

This clonotype was seen more than once but under ten times. DNA of the CDR3: TGTGCCAGCACCCCCAGCCCCCGTCTCTACGAGCAGTACTTC. Its protein is CASTPSPRLYEQYF. The V gene is TRBV2, the J gene TRBJ2-7, with unresolved D. Germline V CDR1 and CDR2: SNHLY, FYNNEI. The length of the CDR3 is 14 residues. The germline V and J ends were trimmed by 7 bases and 3 bases, with 16 bases remaining between them.

This clonotype appeared many times. This rearrangement joins TRBV7-2 to TRBJ2-3; TRBD2 might be the D (6 bases). This CDR3 comprises 14 residues. V was cut by 7 bases and J by 5 bases, with 16 bases left in between. The germline gives CDR1 SGHTA, CDR2 FQGNSA. CDR3 nucleotide sequence: TGTGCCAGCACCGTTTTCGGGAGTGGAGATACGCAGTATTTT. Its protein product is CASTVFGSGDTQYF. The entire variable domain, with the rest obtained from reference TRBV7-2 and TRBJ2-3, is as follows: GAGVSQSPSNKVTEKGKDVELRCDPISGHTALYWYRQSLGQGLEFLIYFQGNSAPDKSGLPSDRFSAERTGGSVSTLTIQRTQQEDSAVYLCASTVFGSGDTQYFGPGTRLTVL.

This clonotype was recorded a few times. V usage is TRBV28 and J usage is TRBJ2-7; 13 nucleotides align to TRBD2. V shed 3 bases, J shed 5 bases, and the junction held 10 bases outside the gene matches. This CDR3 region has 17 residues. Looked up from germline, CDR1 is MDHEN and CDR2 is SYDVKM. In DNA, the CDR3 is TGTGCCAGCAGTTTCGACCGCGGACTAGCGGGAGTCCACGAGCAGTACTTC. Protein sequence: CASSFDRGLAGVHEQYF. The full variable domain, rest sourced from reference TRBV28 and TRBJ2-7, is DVKVTQSSRYLVKRTGEKVFLECVQDMDHENMFWYRQDPGLGLRLIYFSYDVKMKEKGDIPEGYSVSREKKERFSLILESASTNQTSMYLCASSFDRGLAGVHEQYFGPGTRLTVT.

As regards this clonotype: A much larger clonotype is one base distant, so this may be a read error. This chain links TRBV11-2 with TRBJ2-7, with D possibly TRBD1 on 5 matching bases. This CDR3 comprises 13 residues. V lost 8 bases to trimming and J lost 7 bases, with 18 bases between them. The V gene's germline CDR1 is SGHAT and CDR2 FQNNGV. The CDR3 nucleotides are TGTGCCAGCGGCTCGCCAACCAGGGTAGAGCAGTACTTC. This codes for CASGSPTRVEQYF.

This chain joins TRBV24-1 and TRBJ2-1, with 9 bases matching TRBD2. CDR3 length equals 15 residues. V lost 4 bases, J lost 2 bases, and 2 bases stayed unmatched. Germline values: CDR1 KGHDR, CDR2 SFDVKD. The CDR3 region is CATSEGLAPYNEQFF. For the CDR3, the DNA is TGTGCCACCAGTGAGGGACTAGCCCCCTACAATGAGCAGTTCTTC.

This chain's CDR3 is CAISEGEAGTQYF. Here the CDR3 DNA reads TGTGCCATCAGTGAGGGGGAAGCGGGGACCCAGTACTTC. The J gene is TRBJ2-5, the V gene TRBV10-3; maybe TRBD2 (6 bases). Germline V gene data show CDR1 as ENHRY and CDR2 as SYGVKD. V dropped 2 bases and J dropped 7 bases, with 11 bases sitting between them. The length of the CDR3 is 13 residues.

This clonotype has a handful of counts. The chain recombines TRBV10-3 with TRBJ2-2, with TRBD2 matching 14 bases. Germline trimming cut 6 bases from V and 3 bases from J; bases unmatched to any gene: 0. This CDR3 is built from 15 residues. Germline lookup yields CDR1 ENHRY and CDR2 SYGVKD. The CDR3 bases are TGTGCCATCAGGGGACTAGCGGGAGACACCGGGGAGCTGTTTTTT. It specifies CAIRGLAGDTGELFF.

The chain links TRBV20-1 to TRBJ2-5; TRBD1 aligns across 11 bases. CDR1 and CDR2 (germline): DFQATT, SNEGSKA (reference sequence). The CDR3 loop spans 15 amino acids. The junction had 6 bases not matched to a gene; V was cut back by 1 base and J by 5 bases. CDR3: CSARGPGTGGETQYF. The CDR3 DNA is TGCAGTGCTAGAGGTCCGGGGACAGGGGGGGAGACCCAGTACTTC.

In this sample, this clonotype turned up many times. V usage is TRBV30 and J usage is TRBJ2-1; TRBD2 agrees at 10 bases. This CDR3 spans 14 amino acids. Trimming at V came to 0 bases and at J to 8 bases, leaving 4 bases not matched to a gene. Germline CDR1 and CDR2: GTSNPN and SVGIG (reference sequence). CDR3 residues: CAWSVGLAYDEQFF. In nucleotides, the CDR3 is TGTGCCTGGAGTGTGGGACTAGCGTACGATGAGCAGTTCTTC.

This clonotype was seen repeatedly, ten times or more. The chain has TRBV20-1 and TRBJ2-7, with TRBD2 matching over 10 bases. The germline V gene has CDR1 DFQATT and CDR2 SNEGSKA (reference sequence). With 0 bases clipped from V and 3 bases from J, the junction kept 5 bases outside the gene matches. There are 15 residues in the CDR3. The CDR3 region has the DNA TGCAGTGCTAGAGACCGGCTAGCGGGAGTCTACGAGCAGTACTTC. It specifies CSARDRLAGVYEQYF.

This sequence joins TRBV9 and TRBJ2-7; 7 bases line up with TRBD1. The V segment lost 0 bases and the J segment 3 bases; nucleotides outside the gene matches: 6. The germline V gene encodes CDR1 SGDLS and CDR2 YYNGEE. CDR3 length equals 15 residues. The CDR3 sequence is CASSVGRGRVYEQYF. DNA of the CDR3: TGTGCCAGCAGCGTAGGTAGGGGGCGCGTCTACGAGCAGTACTTC.

This sequence joins TRBV5-4 and TRBJ2-1, with 9 nucleotides matching TRBD2. V shed 0 bases and J 3 bases; nucleotides not matched to a gene: 4. Germline CDR1 SGHNT, CDR2 YYREEE (reference sequence). The CDR3 is 16 amino acids. Here the CDR3 DNA reads TGTGCCAGCAGCTTGGGTAATAGCGGGAGCTACAATGAGCAGTTCTTC. This translates into CASSLGNSGSYNEQFF.